The T cell receptor beta chain described here comes from a study of OX40 agonist ivuxolimab in advanced cancers. Germline loops: CDR1 DFQATT, CDR2 SNEGSKA (reference sequence). V dropped 3 bases and J dropped 10 bases, with 12 bases sitting between them. The CDR3 consists of 11 residues. Some clones are missing from TCRdb's copy, which holds only in-frame ones; the method was immunoSEQ multiplex PCR. The sample includes about 41,000 clones, approximately 90% of them seen just once. Baseline, cycle 4 day 1, and cycle 7 day 1 were the blood sampling points. The chain has TRBV20-1 and TRBJ1-1; tentatively, D is TRBD1 (5 bases). The TCR was taken from an adult with an advanced solid tumor such as melanoma, head and neck, liver or kidney cancer. The source was CD4+ or CD8+ T cells sorted from blood, collected in a trial of the OX40 agonist ivuxolimab. CDR3 sequence reads: CSARFRDGAFF. In DNA form, the CDR3 reads TGCAGTGCTAGGTTCAGGGACGGAGCTTTCTTT.